This T cell receptor beta chain was documented in a study of blood T cell repertoires in COVID-19. In the authors' methods: How many nucleated cells were present was estimated from reference gene primer amplification. Generated by immunoSEQ multiplex PCR, the TCRdb table keeps only in-frame clones and is missing some. That table supplies the V and J calls and clone size; D and trimming were determined from the DNA. This sample yields about 170,000 clones, of which about 90% are seen a single time; roughly 5% belongs to the top ten. The germline gives CDR1 LGHNA, CDR2 YNFKEQ. The CDR3 has 19 amino acids. The V segment lost 1 base and the J segment 4 bases; nucleotides outside the gene matches: 14.

The sample taken for sequencing was peripheral blood. The receptor's source is a man in his thirties or forties with COVID-19, enrolled during active disease. The chain has TRBV4-2 and TRBJ1-3, with 9 bases lining up with TRBD1. For the CDR3, the DNA is TGTGCCAGCAGCCAAGGTATAAACAGGAGGACAGGGGAAGGAAACACCATATATTTT. Translating gives CASSQGINRRTGEGNTIYF.